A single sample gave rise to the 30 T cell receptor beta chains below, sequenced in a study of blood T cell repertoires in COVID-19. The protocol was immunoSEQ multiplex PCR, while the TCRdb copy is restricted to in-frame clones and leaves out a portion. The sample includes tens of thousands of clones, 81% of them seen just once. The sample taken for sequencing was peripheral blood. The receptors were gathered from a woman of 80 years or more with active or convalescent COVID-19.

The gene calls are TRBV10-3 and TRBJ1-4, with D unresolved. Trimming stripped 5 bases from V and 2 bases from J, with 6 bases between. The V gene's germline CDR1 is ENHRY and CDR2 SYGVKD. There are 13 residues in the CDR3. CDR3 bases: TGTGCCATCAGTTCGGGGACTAATGAAAAACTGTTTTTT. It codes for CAISSGTNEKLFF.

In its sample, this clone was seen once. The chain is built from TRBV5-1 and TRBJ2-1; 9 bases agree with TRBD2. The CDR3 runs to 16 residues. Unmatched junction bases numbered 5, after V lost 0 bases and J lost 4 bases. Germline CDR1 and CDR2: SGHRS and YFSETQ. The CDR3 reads CASSLGSGGLYNEQFF. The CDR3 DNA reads TGCGCCAGCAGCTTGGGGAGCGGGGGGTTATACAATGAGCAGTTCTTC.

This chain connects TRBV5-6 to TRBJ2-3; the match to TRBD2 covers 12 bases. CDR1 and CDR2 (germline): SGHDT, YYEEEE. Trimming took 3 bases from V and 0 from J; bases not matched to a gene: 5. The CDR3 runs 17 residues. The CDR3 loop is CASSSRTSGVSTDTQYF. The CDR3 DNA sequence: TGTGCCAGCAGCTCGCGGACTAGCGGGGTTAGCACAGATACGCAGTATTTT.

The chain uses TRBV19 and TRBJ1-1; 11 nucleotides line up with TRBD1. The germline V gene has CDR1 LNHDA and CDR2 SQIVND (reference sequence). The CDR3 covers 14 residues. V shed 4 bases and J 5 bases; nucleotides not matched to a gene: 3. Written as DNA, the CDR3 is TGTGCCAGTAGTACGGGACAGGGGGTAACTGAAGCTTTCTTT. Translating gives CASSTGQGVTEAFF.

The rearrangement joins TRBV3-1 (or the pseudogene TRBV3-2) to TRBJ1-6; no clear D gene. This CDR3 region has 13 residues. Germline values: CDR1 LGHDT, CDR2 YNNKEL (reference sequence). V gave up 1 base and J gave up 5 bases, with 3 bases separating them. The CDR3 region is CASSQADNSPLHF. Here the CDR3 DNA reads TGTGCCAGCAGCCAAGCTGATAATTCACCCCTCCACTTT.

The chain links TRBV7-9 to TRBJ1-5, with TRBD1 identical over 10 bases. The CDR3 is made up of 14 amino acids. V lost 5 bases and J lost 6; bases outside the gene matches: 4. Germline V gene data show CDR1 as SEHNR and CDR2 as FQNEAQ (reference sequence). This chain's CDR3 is CASSPTGGGQPQHF. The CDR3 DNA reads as TGTGCCAGCAGCCCGACAGGGGGCGGTCAGCCCCAGCATTTT.

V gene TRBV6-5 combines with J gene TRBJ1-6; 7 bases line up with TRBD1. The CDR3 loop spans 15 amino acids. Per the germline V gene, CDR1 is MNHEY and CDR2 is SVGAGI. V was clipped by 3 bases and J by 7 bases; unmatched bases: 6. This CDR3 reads CASSYIQGSNSPLHF. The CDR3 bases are TGTGCCAGCAGTTATATACAGGGGTCAAATTCACCCCTCCACTTT.

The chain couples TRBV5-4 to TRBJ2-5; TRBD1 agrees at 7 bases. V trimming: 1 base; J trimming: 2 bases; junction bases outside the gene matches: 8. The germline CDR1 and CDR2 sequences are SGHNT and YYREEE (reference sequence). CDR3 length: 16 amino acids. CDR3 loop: CASSLMRQGRQETQYF. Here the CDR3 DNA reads TGTGCCAGCAGCTTGATGAGACAGGGCCGACAAGAGACCCAGTACTTC.

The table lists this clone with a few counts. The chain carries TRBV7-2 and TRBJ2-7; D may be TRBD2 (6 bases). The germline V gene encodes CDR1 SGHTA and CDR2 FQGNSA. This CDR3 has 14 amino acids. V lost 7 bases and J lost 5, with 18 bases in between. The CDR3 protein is CASKPRGSGNEQYF. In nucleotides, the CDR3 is TGTGCCAGCAAACCCCGGGGGTCGGGGAACGAGCAGTACTTC. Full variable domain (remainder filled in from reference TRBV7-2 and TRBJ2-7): GAGVSQSPSNKVTEKGKDVELRCDPISGHTALYWYRQSLGQGLEFLIYFQGNSAPDKSGLPSDRFSAERTGGSVSTLTIQRTQQEDSAVYLCASKPRGSGNEQYFGPGTRLTVT.

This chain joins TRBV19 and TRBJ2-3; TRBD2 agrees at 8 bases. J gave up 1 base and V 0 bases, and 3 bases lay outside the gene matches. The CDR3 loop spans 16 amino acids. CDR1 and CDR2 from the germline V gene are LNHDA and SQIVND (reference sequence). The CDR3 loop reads CASSIDGSGGTDTQYF. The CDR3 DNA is TGTGCCAGTAGTATAGATGGTAGCGGGGGCACAGATACGCAGTATTTT. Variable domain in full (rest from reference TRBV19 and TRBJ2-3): DGGITQSPKYLFRKEGQNVTLSCEQNLNHDAMYWYRQDPGQGLRLIYYSQIVNDFQKGDIAEGYSVSREKKESFPLTVTSAQKNPTAFYLCASSIDGSGGTDTQYFGPGTRLTVL.

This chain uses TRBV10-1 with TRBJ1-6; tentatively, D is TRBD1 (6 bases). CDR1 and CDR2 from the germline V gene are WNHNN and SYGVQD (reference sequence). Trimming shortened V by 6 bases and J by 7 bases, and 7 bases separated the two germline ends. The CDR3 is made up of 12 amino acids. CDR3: CASSRGNSPLHF. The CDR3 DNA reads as TGCGCCAGCAGCAGGGGAAATTCACCCCTCCACTTT.

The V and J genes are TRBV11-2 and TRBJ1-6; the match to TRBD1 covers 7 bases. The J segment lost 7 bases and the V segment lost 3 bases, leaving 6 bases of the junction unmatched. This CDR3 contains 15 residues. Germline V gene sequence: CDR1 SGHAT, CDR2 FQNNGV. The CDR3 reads CASSFGQAGNSPLHF. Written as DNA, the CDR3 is TGTGCCAGCAGCTTCGGACAGGCCGGGAATTCACCCCTCCACTTT.

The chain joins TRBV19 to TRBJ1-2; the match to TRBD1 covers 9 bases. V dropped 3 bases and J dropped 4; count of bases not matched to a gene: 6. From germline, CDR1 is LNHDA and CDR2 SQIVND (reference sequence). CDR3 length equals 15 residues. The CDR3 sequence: CASSMGQGVSYGYTF. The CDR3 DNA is TGTGCCAGTAGTATGGGACAGGGAGTTAGCTATGGCTACACCTTC. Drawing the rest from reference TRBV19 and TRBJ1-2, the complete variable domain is DGGITQSPKYLFRKEGQNVTLSCEQNLNHDAMYWYRQDPGQGLRLIYYSQIVNDFQKGDIAEGYSVSREKKESFPLTVTSAQKNPTAFYLCASSMGQGVSYGYTFGSGTRLTVV.

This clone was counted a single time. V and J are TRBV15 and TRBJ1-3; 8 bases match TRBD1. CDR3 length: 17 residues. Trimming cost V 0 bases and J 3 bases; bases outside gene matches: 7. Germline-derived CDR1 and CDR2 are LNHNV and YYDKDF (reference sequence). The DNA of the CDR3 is TGTGCCACCAGCAGAGAGGTCCCCGACAGGGGTGGAAACACCATATATTTT. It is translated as CATSREVPDRGGNTIYF.

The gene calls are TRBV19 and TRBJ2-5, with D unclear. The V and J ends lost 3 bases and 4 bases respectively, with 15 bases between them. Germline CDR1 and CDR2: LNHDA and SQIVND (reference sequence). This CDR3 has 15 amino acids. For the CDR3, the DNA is TGTGCCAGTAGTATTAGTGCGCTAGTCAGAGAGACCCAGTACTTC. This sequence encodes CASSISALVRETQYF.

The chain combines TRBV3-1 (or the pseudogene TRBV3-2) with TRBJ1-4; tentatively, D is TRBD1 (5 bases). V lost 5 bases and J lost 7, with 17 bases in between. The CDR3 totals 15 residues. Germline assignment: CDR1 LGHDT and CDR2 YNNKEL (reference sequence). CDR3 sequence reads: CASSNNRGLGEKLFF. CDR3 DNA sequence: TGTGCCAGCAGCAACAACCGGGGGTTGGGTGAAAAACTGTTTTTT.

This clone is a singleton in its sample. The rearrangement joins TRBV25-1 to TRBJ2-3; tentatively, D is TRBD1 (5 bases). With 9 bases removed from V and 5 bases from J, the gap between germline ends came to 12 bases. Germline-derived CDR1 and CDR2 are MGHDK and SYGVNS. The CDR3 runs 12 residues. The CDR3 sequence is CASNYQGDTQYF. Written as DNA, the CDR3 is TGTGCCAGTAATTACCAGGGAGATACGCAGTATTTT.

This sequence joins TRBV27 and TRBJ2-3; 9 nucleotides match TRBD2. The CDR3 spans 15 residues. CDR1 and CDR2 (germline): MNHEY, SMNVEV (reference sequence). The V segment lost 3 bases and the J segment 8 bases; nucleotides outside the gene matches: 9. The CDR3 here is CASSLSGGGGRTQYF. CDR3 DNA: TGTGCCAGCAGTTTGTCGGGCGGGGGGGGGCGTACGCAGTATTTT.

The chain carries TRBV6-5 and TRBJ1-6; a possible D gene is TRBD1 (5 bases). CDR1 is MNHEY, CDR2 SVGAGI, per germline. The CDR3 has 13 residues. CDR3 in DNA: TGTGCTGTTCTGCAGGGTTGGAATTCACCCCTCCACTTT. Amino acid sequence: CAVLQGWNSPLHF.

CDR3 residues: CASSPGGNRGVNTEAFF. The CDR3 nucleotides are TGTGCCAGCTCACCCGGCGGAAACAGGGGAGTTAACACTGAAGCTTTCTTT. The rearrangement uses TRBV18 and TRBJ1-1; 7 bases match TRBD1. From germline, CDR1 is KGHSH and CDR2 LQKENI. V shed 3 bases, J shed 2 bases, and the junction held 12 bases outside the gene matches. CDR3 size: 17 residues.

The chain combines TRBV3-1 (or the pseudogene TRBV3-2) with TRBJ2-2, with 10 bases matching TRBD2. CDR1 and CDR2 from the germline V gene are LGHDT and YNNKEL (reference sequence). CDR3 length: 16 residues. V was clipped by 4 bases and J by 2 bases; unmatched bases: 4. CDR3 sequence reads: CASSPRLAGNTGELFF. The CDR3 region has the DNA TGTGCCAGCAGCCCCCGACTAGCGGGTAACACCGGGGAGCTGTTTTTT.

The CDR3 DNA follows: TGTGCCAGCTGCACCGGGGGGGGCACTGAAGCTTTCTTT. Protein: CASCTGGGTEAFF. This chain uses TRBV3-1 (or the pseudogene TRBV3-2) with TRBJ1-1; a weak D match, TRBD1 (5 bases). CDR3 length equals 13 residues. Germline values: CDR1 LGHDT, CDR2 YNNKEL (reference sequence). Trimming took 8 bases from V and 4 from J, leaving 14 bases between them.

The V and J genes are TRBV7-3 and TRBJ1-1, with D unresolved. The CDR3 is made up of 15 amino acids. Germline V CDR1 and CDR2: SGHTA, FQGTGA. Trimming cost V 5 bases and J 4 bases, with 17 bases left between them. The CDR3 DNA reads TGTGCCAGCAGCGAAGCGGGCGGAGGGATCACTGAAGCTTTCTTT. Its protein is CASSEAGGGITEAFF. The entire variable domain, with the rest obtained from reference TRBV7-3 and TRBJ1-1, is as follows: GAGVSQTPSNKVTEKGKYVELRCDPISGHTALYWYRQSLGQGPEFLIYFQGTGAADDSGLPNDRFFAVRPEGSVSTLKIQRTERGDSAVYLCASSEAGGGITEAFFGQGTRLTVV.

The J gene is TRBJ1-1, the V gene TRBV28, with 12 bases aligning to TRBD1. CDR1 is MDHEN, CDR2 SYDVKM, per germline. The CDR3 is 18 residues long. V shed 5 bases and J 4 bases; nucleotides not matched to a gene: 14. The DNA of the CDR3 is TGTGCCAGCAGTCCCCCATTGGGGACAGGGGGCTTGGGCACTGAAGCTTTCTTT. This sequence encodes CASSPPLGTGGLGTEAFF.

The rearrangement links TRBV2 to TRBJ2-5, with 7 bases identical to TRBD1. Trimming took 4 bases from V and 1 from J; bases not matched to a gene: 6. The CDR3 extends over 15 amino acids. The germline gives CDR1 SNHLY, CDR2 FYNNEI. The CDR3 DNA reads TGTGCCAGCAGTGTCGGGACAGACGTCCAAGAGACCCAGTACTTC. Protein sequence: CASSVGTDVQETQYF.

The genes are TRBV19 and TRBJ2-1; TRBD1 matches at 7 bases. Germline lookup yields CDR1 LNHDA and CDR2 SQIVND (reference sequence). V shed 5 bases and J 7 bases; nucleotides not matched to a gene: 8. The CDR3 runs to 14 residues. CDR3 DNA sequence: TGTGCCAGTAGTTCCCCTAGCAGGGGGAATGAGCAGTTCTTC. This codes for CASSSPSRGNEQFF.

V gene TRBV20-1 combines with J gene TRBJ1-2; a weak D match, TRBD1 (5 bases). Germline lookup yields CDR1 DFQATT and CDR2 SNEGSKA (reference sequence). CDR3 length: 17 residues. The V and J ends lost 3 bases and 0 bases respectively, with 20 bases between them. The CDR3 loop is CSASERDRPSANYGYTF. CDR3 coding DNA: TGCAGTGCTAGTGAACGAGACAGACCCTCAGCTAACTATGGCTACACCTTC.

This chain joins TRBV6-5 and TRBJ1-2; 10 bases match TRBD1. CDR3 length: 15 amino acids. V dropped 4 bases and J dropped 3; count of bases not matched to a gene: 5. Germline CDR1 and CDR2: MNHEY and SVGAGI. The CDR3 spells CASSSPDRGDYGYTF. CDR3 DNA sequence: TGTGCCAGCAGTTCCCCGGACAGGGGGGACTATGGCTACACCTTC.

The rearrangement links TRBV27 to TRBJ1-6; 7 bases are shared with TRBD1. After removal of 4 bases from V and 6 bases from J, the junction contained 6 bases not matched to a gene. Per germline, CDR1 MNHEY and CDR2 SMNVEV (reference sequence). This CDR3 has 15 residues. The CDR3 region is CASSWGQLINSPLHF. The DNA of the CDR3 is TGTGCCAGCAGTTGGGGACAGCTCATTAATTCACCCCTCCACTTT.

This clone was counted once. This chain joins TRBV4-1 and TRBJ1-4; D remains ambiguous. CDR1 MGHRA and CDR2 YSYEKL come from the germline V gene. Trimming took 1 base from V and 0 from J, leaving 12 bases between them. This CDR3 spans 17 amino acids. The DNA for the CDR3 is TGCGCCAGCAGCCAAGGCTCGACTTTTGCAACTAATGAAAAACTGTTTTTT. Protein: CASSQGSTFATNEKLFF.